This T cell receptor beta chain was sequenced for a study of blood T cell repertoires in COVID-19. Seattle researchers signed up patients amid active infection and tracked them longitudinally. Original data processing: It was from reference gene primer amplification that nucleated cell counts were estimated. Only in-frame clones appear in the TCRdb table, and some are missing; sequencing was by immunoSEQ multiplex PCR. The V and J calls and the clone size are those of that table, but D and trimming were determined from the DNA. The table lists a few hundred thousand clones, approximately 90% of them singletons. This TCR came from a man younger than 30 with COVID-19, enrolled during active disease. Sequencing input: peripheral blood.

This chain's CDR3 is CASSTGQGSHGELFF. CDR3 in DNA: TGCGCCAGCAGCACAGGACAGGGGTCTCATGGGGAGCTGTTTTTT. The chain combines TRBV5-1 with TRBJ2-2, with 9 bases aligning to TRBD1. The CDR3 has 15 amino acids. CDR1 is SGHRS and CDR2 is YFSETQ in the germline V gene. The junction had 9 bases not matched to a gene; V was cut back by 4 bases and J by 8 bases.